One sample yielded the 3 T cell receptor beta chains listed below, sequenced in a study of T cell responses to AZD1222 COVID-19 vaccine. Profiled with immunoSEQ multiplex PCR; TCRdb holds only in-frame clones, not every one. The sample includes tens of thousands of clones, 89% of them seen just once. The sequences come from peripheral blood, collected on day 0 of AZD1222 vaccination. These receptors were collected from an adult in good health.

A remark on this clone: Other DNA sequences in the same sample also yield this CDR3. The chain links TRBV19 to TRBJ2-7, with D perhaps being TRBD1 or TRBD2 (5 bases each). CDR3 length equals 12 residues. The germline CDR1 and CDR2 sequences are LNHDA and SQIVND (reference sequence). The V and J ends lost 5 bases and 4 bases respectively, with 9 bases between them. The CDR3 DNA reads TGTGCCAGTAGTCCCGGGGCGTACGAGCAGTACTTC. As protein: CASSPGAYEQYF. Together with reference TRBV19 and TRBJ2-7, the CDR3 gives the full variable domain: DGGITQSPKYLFRKEGQNVTLSCEQNLNHDAMYWYRQDPGQGLRLIYYSQIVNDFQKGDIAEGYSVSREKKESFPLTVTSAQKNPTAFYLCASSPGAYEQYFGPGTRLTVT.

V and J are TRBV3-1 (or the pseudogene TRBV3-2) and TRBJ2-7; D remains unclear. The CDR3 covers 14 residues. The germline V and J ends were trimmed by 1 base and 3 bases, with 10 bases remaining between them. Germline CDR1 is LGHDT and CDR2 is YNNKEL (reference sequence). CDR3 protein: CASSQGGASYEQYF. The DNA for the CDR3 is TGTGCCAGCAGCCAAGGCGGCGCGAGCTACGAGCAGTACTTC.

CDR3 in DNA: TGTGCCAGCAGCTTACGAGGAGGAAACAATCAGCCCCAGCATTTT. Amino acids: CASSLRGGNNQPQHF. The V call is TRBV5-6, the J call TRBJ1-5, with no clear D. The V end lost 2 bases, the J end lost 3 bases, and 12 bases lay between the germline ends. The CDR3 is made up of 15 amino acids. Germline V lookup: CDR1 SGHDT, CDR2 YYEEEE.